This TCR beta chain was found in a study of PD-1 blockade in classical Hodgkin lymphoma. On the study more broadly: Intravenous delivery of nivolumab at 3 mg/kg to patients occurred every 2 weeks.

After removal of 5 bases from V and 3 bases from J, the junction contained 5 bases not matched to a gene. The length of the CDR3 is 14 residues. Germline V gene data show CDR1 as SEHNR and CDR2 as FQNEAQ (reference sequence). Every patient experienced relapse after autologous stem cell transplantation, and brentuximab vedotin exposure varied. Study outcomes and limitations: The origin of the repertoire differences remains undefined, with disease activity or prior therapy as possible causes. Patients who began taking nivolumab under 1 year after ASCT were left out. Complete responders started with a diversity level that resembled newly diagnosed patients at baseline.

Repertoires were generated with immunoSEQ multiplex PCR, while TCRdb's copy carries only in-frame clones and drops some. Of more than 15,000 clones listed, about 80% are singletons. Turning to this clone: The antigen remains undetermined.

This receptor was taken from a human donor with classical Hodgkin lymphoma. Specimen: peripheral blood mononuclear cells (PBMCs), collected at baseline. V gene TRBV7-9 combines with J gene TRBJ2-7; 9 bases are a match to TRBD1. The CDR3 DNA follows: TGTGCCAGCAGCCAGGGACAGGGTCGCTACGAGCAGTACTTC. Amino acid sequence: CASSQGQGRYEQYF.